This TCR beta chain was captured in a study of blood T cell repertoires in COVID-19. Study information: Samples of COVID-19 (acute and convalescent) were obtained from the United States, Italy and Spain. T cells, B-cell-depleted T cells, or PBMCs provided the cDNA or gDNA that served as material.

In the original processing: Scientists estimated how many nucleated cells there were by amplifying reference gene primers. Profiled with immunoSEQ multiplex PCR; TCRdb holds only in-frame clones, not every one. The V and J calls and clone size were taken over from that table, and D and trimming were inferred from the DNA. The sample has approximately 290,000 clones, approximately 90% seen once. The CDR3 runs 14 residues. V gave up 0 bases and J gave up 6 bases; unmatched junction bases: 5. The germline CDR1 and CDR2 sequences are SGDLS and YYNGEE. This receptor was identified in a man aged 30-40 years with acute or convalescent COVID-19. Sequenced: peripheral blood. V and J are TRBV9 and TRBJ1-2; 7 bases align to TRBD1. The CDR3 coding sequence is TGTGCCAGCAGCGTAGAGTCAGGGGGGAATGGCTACACCTTC. Encoded protein: CASSVESGGNGYTF. The complete variable domain, with remaining parts taken from reference TRBV9 and TRBJ1-2, reads DSGVTQTPKHLITATGQRVTLRCSPRSGDLSVYWYQQSLDQGLQFLIQYYNGEERAKGNILERFSAQQFPDLHSELNLSSLELGDSALYFCASSVESGGNGYTFGSGTRLTVV.